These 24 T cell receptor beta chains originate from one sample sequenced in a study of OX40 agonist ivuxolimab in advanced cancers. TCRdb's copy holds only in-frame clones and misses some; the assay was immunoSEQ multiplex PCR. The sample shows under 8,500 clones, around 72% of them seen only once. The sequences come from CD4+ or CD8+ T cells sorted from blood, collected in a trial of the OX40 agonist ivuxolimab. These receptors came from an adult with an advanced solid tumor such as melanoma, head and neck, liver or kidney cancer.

The CDR3 nucleotides are TGCAGCGTTGAAGAGGGGACCTCCTACGAGCAGTACTTC. It translates to CSVEEGTSYEQYF. The chain combines TRBV29-1 with TRBJ2-7; D might be TRBD1 or TRBD2, each matching 5 bases. V was clipped by 0 bases and J by 0 bases, with 6 bases between them. The germline CDR1 and CDR2 sequences are SQVTM and ANQGSEA. This CDR3 has 13 residues.

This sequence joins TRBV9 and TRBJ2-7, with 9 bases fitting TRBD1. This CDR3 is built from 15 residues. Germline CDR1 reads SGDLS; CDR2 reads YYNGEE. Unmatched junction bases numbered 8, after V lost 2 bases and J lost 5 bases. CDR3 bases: TGTGCCAGCAGCGTCTCGGGACAGGGAAGGAACGAGCAGTACTTC. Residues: CASSVSGQGRNEQYF.

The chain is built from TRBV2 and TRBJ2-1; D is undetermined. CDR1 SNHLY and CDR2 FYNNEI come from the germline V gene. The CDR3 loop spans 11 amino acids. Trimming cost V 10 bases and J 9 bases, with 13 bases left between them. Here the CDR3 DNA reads TGTGCCACCCTGATAGCCGCTGAGCAGTTCTTC. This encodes CATLIAAEQFF.

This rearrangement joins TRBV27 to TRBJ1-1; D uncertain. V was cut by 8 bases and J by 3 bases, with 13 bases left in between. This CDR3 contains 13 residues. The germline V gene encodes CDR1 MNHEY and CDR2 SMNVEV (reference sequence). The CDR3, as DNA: TGTGCCAGCCGCCATTTAGTGTACACTGAAGCTTTCTTT. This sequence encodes CASRHLVYTEAFF.

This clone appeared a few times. The CDR3 DNA sequence: TGTGCCAGCAGCAACCTAGAGACCCAGTACTTC. Its translation is CASSNLETQYF. V usage is TRBV7-8 and J usage is TRBJ2-5; D is uncertain. Trimming took off 5 bases at V and 4 bases at J, with 5 bases between the two ends. The CDR3 is 11 amino acids. Germline CDR1 reads SGHVS; CDR2 reads FQNEAQ.

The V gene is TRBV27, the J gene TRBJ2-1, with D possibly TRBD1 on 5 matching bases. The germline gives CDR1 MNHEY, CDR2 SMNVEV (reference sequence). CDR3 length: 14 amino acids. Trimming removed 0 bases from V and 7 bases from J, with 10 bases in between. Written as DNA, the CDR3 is TGTGCCAGCAGTTTATCTAGGGGTGGGAATGAGCAGTTCTTC. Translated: CASSLSRGGNEQFF.

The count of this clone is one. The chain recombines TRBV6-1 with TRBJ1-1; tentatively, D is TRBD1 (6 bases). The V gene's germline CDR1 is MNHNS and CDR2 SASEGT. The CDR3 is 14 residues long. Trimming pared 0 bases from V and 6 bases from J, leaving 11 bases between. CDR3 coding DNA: TGTGCCAGCAGTGAAGCAAGTGAGGGGGCTGAAGCTTTCTTT. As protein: CASSEASEGAEAFF.

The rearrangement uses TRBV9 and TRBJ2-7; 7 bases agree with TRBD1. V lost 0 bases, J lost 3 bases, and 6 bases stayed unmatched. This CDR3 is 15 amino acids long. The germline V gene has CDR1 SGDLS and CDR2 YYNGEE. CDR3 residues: CASSVGGTVYYEQYF. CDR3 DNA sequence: TGTGCCAGCAGCGTAGGAGGGACAGTGTACTACGAGCAGTACTTC.

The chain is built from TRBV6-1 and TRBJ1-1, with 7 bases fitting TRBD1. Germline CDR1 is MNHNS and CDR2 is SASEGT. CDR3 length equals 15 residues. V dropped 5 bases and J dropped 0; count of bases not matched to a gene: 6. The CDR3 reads CASSTGASMNTEAFF. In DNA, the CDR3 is TGTGCCAGCAGTACAGGGGCAAGTATGAACACTGAAGCTTTCTTT.

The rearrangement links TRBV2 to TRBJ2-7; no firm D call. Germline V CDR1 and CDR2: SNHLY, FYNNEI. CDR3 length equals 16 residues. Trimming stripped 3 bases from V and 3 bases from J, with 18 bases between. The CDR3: CASSDARPAPLYEQYF. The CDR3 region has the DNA TGTGCCAGCAGTGATGCCAGGCCCGCCCCTCTCTACGAGCAGTACTTC.

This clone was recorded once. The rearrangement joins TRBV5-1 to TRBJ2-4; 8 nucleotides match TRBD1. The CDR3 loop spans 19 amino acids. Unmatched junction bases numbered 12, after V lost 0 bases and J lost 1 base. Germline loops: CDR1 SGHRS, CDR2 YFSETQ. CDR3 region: CASSLATGGFRMAKNIQYF. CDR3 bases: TGCGCCAGCAGCTTGGCCACAGGGGGATTTAGAATGGCCAAAAACATTCAGTACTTC.

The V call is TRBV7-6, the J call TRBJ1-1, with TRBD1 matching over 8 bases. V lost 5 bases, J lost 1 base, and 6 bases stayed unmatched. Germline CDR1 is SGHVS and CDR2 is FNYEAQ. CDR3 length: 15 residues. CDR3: CASSPGQGTNTEAFF. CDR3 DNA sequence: TGTGCCAGCAGCCCCGGACAGGGAACGAACACTGAAGCTTTCTTT.

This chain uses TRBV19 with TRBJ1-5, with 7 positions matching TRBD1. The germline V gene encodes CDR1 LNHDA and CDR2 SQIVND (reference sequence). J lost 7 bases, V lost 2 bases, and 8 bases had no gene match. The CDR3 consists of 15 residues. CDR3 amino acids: CASSITHRGEQPQHF. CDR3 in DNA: TGTGCCAGTAGTATAACACACAGGGGTGAACAGCCCCAGCATTTT.

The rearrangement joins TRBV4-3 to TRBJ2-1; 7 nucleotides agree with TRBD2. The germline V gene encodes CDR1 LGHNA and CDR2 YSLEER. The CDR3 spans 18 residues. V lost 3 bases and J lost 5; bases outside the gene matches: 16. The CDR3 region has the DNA TGCGCCAGCAGCCAGGGCCTAGCGGTCGTATACAGAGACAATGAGCAGTTCTTC. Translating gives CASSQGLAVVYRDNEQFF.

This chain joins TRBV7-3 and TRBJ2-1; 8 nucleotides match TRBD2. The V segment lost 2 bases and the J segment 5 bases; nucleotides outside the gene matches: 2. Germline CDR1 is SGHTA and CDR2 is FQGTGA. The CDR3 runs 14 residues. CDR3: CASSLAGGHNEQFF. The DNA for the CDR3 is TGTGCCAGCAGCTTAGCGGGGGGACACAATGAGCAGTTCTTC.

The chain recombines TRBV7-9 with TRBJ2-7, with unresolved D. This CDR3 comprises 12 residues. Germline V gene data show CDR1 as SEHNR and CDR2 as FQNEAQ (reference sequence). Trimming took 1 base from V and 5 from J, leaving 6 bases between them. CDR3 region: CASSLGFHEQYF. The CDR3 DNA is TGTGCCAGCAGCTTAGGGTTCCACGAGCAGTACTTC.

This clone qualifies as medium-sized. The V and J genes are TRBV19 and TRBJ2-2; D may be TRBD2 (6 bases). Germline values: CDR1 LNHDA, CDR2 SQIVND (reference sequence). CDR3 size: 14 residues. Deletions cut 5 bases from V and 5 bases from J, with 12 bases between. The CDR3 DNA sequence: TGTGCCAGTAGTGGGGGGACTTTAACCGGGGAGCTGTTTTTT. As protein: CASSGGTLTGELFF.

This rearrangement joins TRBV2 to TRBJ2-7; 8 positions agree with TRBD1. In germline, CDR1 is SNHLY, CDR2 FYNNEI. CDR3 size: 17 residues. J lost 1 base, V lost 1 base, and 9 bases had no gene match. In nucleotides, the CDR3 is TGTGCCAGCAGTGAAGGAGGACAGGGTAGTCTATCCTACGAGCAGTACTTC. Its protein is CASSEGGQGSLSYEQYF.

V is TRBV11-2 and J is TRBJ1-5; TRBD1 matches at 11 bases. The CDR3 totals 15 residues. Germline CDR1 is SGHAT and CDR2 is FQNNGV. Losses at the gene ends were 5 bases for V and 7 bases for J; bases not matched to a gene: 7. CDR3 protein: CASSPGTGGGQPQHF. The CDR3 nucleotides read TGTGCCAGCAGCCCCGGGACAGGGGGAGGCCAGCCCCAGCATTTT.

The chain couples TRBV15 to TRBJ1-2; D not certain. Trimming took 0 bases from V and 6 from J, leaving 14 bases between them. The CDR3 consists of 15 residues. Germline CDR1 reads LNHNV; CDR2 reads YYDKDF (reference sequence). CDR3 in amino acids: CATSREEAGLDGYTF. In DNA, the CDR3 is TGTGCCACCAGCAGAGAGGAAGCGGGATTGGATGGCTACACCTTC.

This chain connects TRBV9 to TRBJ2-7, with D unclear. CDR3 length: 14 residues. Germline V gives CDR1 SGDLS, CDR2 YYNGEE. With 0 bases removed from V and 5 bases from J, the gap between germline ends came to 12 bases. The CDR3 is CASSVDLTSDEQYF. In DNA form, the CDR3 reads TGTGCCAGCAGCGTAGATCTAACCTCTGACGAGCAGTACTTC.

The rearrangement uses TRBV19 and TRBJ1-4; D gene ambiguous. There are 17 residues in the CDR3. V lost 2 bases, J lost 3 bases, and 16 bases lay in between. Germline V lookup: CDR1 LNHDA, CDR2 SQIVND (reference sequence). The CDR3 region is CASSIIRHTGANEKLFF. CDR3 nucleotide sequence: TGTGCCAGTAGTATAATCCGCCATACGGGCGCTAATGAAAAACTGTTTTTT.

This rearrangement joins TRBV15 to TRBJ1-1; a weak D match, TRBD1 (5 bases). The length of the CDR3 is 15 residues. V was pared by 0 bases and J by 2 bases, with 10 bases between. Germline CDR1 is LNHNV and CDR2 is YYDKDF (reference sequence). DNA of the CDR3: TGTGCCACCAGCAGAGATCTGGGGCAAAACACTGAAGCTTTCTTT. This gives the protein CATSRDLGQNTEAFF.

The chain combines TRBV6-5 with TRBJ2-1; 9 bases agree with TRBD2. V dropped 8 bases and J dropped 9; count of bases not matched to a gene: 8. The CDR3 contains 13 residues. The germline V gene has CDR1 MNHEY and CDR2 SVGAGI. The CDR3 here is CASCSGGSGEQFF. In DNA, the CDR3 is TGTGCCAGCTGTAGCGGGGGATCAGGTGAGCAGTTCTTC.